This T cell receptor (beta chain) was sequenced for a study of blood T cell repertoires in COVID-19. Germline values: CDR1 GTSNPN, CDR2 SVGIG (reference sequence). CDR3 length equals 13 residues. Trimming left V 7 bases short and J 1 base short, with 12 bases between. In Cohort 3, a recovered donor had either two negative PCRs, clearance, or symptom resolution. Some clones are missing from TCRdb's copy, which holds only in-frame ones; the method was immunoSEQ multiplex PCR. The table shows a few hundred thousand clones, with 87% occurring only once. The sequenced material came from PBMCs or T cells enriched from blood (not recorded which). This chain links TRBV30 with TRBJ2-3, with D perhaps TRBD2 (5 bases). The origin of this receptor is a woman aged 25 to 45 who had recovered from COVID-19. The chain's CDR3 is CAYLRGRTDTQYF. Written as DNA, the CDR3 is TGTGCCTATCTGCGCGGGCGCACAGATACGCAGTATTTT. The full variable domain, rest sourced from reference TRBV30 and TRBJ2-3, is SQTIHQWPATLVQPVGSPLSLECTVEGTSNPNLYWYRQAAGRGLQLLFYSVGIGQISSEVPQNLSASRPQDRQFILSSKKLLLSDSGFYLCAYLRGRTDTQYFGPGTRLTVL.